The 8 T cell receptor beta chains below all came from one sample that was sequenced in a study of T cell changes during pregnancy in multiple sclerosis. The table came from immunoSEQ multiplex PCR; TCRdb's copy has only in-frame clones and leaves some out. The table records about 53,000 clones, about nine tenths of them present only once. The source was CD4+ T cells from peripheral blood mononuclear cells, collected in the third trimester of pregnancy. All receptors derive from a female donor with multiple sclerosis, enrolled in a pregnancy study.

The gene calls are TRBV5-6 and TRBJ2-6; the match to TRBD2 covers 7 bases. The CDR3 loop spans 17 amino acids. Germline-derived CDR1 and CDR2 are SGHDT and YYEEEE. V trimming: 4 bases; J trimming: 4 bases; junction bases outside the gene matches: 11. The CDR3 loop reads CASSPWEGLMGANVLTF. CDR3 sequence (DNA): TGTGCCAGCAGCCCATGGGAGGGCTTGATGGGGGCCAACGTCCTGACTTTC.

This clone was seen a single time. The V and J genes are TRBV15 and TRBJ1-4, with D possibly TRBD1 on 6 matching bases. The CDR3 runs 22 residues. In germline, CDR1 is LNHNV, CDR2 YYDKDF (reference sequence). Trimming took off 0 bases at V and 0 bases at J, with 26 bases between the two ends. In DNA form, the CDR3 reads TGTGCCACCAGCAGAGAACCTTTCGGTCTGGACAGTTTTTTCTCAACTAATGAAAAACTGTTTTTT. It codes for CATSREPFGLDSFFSTNEKLFF.

V and J are TRBV6-1 and TRBJ1-2; weak D call: TRBD1 (6 bases). V lost 7 bases, J lost 7 bases, and 19 bases lay in between. Germline V CDR1 and CDR2: MNHNS, SASEGT. CDR3 length: 14 amino acids. The CDR3 DNA is TGTGCCAGCACCCTGCTTGGGGGCCGGCGTGGCTACACCTTC. Translated, it gives CASTLLGGRRGYTF.

The chain carries TRBV15 and TRBJ2-7; 11 nucleotides agree with TRBD1. Germline CDR1 and CDR2: LNHNV and YYDKDF (reference sequence). This CDR3 contains 14 residues. V lost 8 bases, J lost 8 bases, and 11 bases stayed unmatched. This CDR3 reads CATLAGTGGTKQYF. CDR3 nucleotide sequence: TGTGCCACCCTGGCTGGGACAGGGGGTACTAAGCAGTACTTC.

This clone was found a few times. The chain employs TRBV19 and TRBJ1-6; 8 nucleotides agree with TRBD1. CDR3 length equals 14 residues. The V gene end was trimmed by 4 bases and the J gene end by 6 bases; junction bases not matched to a gene: 2. Germline V CDR1 and CDR2: LNHDA, SQIVND (reference sequence). The DNA for the CDR3 is TGTGCCAGTAGTAAGACAGGGGTTAATTCACCCCTCCACTTT. Its translation is CASSKTGVNSPLHF.

The chain carries TRBV19 and TRBJ1-1; D gene ambiguous. The CDR3 is 13 residues long. V was shortened by 6 bases and J by 4 bases, with 12 bases between the two germline ends. Germline values: CDR1 LNHDA, CDR2 SQIVND (reference sequence). Written as DNA, the CDR3 is TGTGCCAGTAGCCCGTTAAAACTCACTGAAGCTTTCTTT. Protein: CASSPLKLTEAFF.

This clone was observed once. The chain uses TRBV7-8 and TRBJ1-2; D uncertain. This CDR3 is 12 amino acids long. V was shortened by 1 base and J by 5 bases, with 5 bases between the two germline ends. Per the germline V gene, CDR1 is SGHVS and CDR2 is FQNEAQ. DNA for the CDR3: TGTGCCAGCAGCTTAGACTCTTATGGCTACACCTTC. Its translation: CASSLDSYGYTF.

The CDR3 coding sequence is TGTGCCAGCAGTGGTCGGGACAGGGGAGTGGGACAGCCCCAGCATTTT. Protein: CASSGRDRGVGQPQHF. This chain connects TRBV25-1 to TRBJ1-5; 10 bases are shared with TRBD1. CDR3 length: 16 amino acids. CDR1 and CDR2 (germline): MGHDK, SYGVNS. V lost 4 bases and J lost 7; bases outside the gene matches: 10.